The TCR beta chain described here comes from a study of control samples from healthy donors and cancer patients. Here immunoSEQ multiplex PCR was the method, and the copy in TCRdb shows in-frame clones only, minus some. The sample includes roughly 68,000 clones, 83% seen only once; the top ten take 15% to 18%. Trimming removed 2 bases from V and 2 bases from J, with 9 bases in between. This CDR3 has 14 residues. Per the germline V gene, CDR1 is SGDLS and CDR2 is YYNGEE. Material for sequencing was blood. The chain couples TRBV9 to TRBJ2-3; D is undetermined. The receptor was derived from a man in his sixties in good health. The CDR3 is CASSVWPATDTQYF. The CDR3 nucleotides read TGTGCCAGCAGCGTTTGGCCGGCCACAGATACGCAGTATTTT.